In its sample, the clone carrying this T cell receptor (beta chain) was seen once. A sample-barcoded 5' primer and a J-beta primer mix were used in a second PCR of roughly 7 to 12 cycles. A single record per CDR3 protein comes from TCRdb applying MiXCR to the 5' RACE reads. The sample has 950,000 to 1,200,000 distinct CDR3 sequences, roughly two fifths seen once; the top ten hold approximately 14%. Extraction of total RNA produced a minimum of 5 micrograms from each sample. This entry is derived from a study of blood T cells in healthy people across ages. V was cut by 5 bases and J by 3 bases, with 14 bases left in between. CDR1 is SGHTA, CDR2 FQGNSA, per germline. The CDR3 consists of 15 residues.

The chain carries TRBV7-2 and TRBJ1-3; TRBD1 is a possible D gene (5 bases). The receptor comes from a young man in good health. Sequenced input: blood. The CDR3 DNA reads TGTGCCAGCAGCCCACGGGGGGGAATTGGAAACACCATATATTTT. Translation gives CASSPRGGIGNTIYF.